This TCR beta chain was obtained from a study of blood T cell repertoires in COVID-19. Background on the study: Collection of acute and convalescent COVID-19 samples took place in the United States, Italy and Spain. T cells, B-cell-depleted T cells, or PBMCs supplied cDNA or gDNA.

This clone was seen a handful of times. The ends were cut back, 4 bases at V and 0 bases at J, with 10 bases in the middle. This CDR3 region has 15 residues. Per germline, CDR1 LNHDA and CDR2 SQIVND (reference sequence). Study processing details: Counts of nucleated cells, estimated from reference gene primer amplification, were obtained. Profiled with immunoSEQ multiplex PCR; TCRdb holds only in-frame clones, not every one. The V and J calls and the clone size are those of that table, but D and trimming were determined from the DNA. The data contain 30,000 to 40,000 clones, approximately 90% of them seen just once; the ten biggest clones take up approximately 2%.

The TCR comes from a man aged 50 or older with active COVID-19. The rearrangement joins TRBV19 to TRBJ1-5; weak D call: TRBD1 (5 bases). Sample: peripheral blood. DNA of the CDR3: TGTGCCAGTAGTAAAACAGGTTATAGCAATCAGCCCCAGCATTTT. This gives the protein CASSKTGYSNQPQHF.